The clone carrying this T cell receptor beta chain was seen just once. Antigen specificity is unknown. It was with 60 Vbeta and 13 Jbeta primers that the PCR ran. Sequencing used immunoSEQ multiplex PCR; TCRdb keeps in-frame clones, though not all of them. The table records roughly 200,000 clones, approximately 80% of them present only once. This entry comes from a study of cytomegalovirus exposure and HLA in healthy donors. Study-level information: Earlier results showed roughly 120 million unique TCR beta sequences derived from about 179 million T cells.

General study results and limits: A later analysis linked roughly 17,000 TCR beta sequences to HLA alleles at 0.05 false discovery rate. More clonal expansion characterized HLA-associated TCR beta chains than equally common others in a later analysis.

Germline V lookup: CDR1 SGHDT, CDR2 YYEEEE. The V segment lost 0 bases and the J segment 6 bases; nucleotides outside the gene matches: 12. The CDR3 length is 18 residues. The chain recombines TRBV5-6 with TRBJ2-1; 10 nucleotides align to TRBD2. The sample taken for sequencing was PBMCs. The clonotype originates from a man aged 25-40 years in good health and CMV-seronegative. CDR3 sequence: CASSLAQSWVAGGNEQFF. CDR3 nucleotides: TGTGCCAGCAGCTTGGCCCAGTCCTGGGTAGCGGGGGGCAATGAGCAGTTCTTC.